This T cell receptor beta chain was found in a study of T-cell reconstitution after alpha-beta-depleted transplantation in children. This clonotype was seen at least ten times. The TCRbeta library was prepared with unique molecular identifiers. TCRdb re-called the PCR reads through MiXCR, storing one row per CDR3 protein. The data show roughly 180,000 distinct CDR3 sequences, roughly 15% seen once. This specimen was PBMCs from the stem cell graft donor, taken from the stem cell graft. This TCR came from a human donor who donated a stem cell graft to a child with acute lymphoblastic leukemia.

CDR3 amino acids: CASSYQAAGDRNEQFF. CDR3 DNA: TGCGCCAGCAGCTACCAGGCAGCGGGAGATAGGAATGAGCAGTTCTTC. V usage is TRBV5-1 and J usage is TRBJ2-1, with TRBD2 matching 8 bases. Per germline, CDR1 SGHRS and CDR2 YFSETQ. V lost 3 bases and J lost 7; bases outside the gene matches: 12. The CDR3 has 16 amino acids.